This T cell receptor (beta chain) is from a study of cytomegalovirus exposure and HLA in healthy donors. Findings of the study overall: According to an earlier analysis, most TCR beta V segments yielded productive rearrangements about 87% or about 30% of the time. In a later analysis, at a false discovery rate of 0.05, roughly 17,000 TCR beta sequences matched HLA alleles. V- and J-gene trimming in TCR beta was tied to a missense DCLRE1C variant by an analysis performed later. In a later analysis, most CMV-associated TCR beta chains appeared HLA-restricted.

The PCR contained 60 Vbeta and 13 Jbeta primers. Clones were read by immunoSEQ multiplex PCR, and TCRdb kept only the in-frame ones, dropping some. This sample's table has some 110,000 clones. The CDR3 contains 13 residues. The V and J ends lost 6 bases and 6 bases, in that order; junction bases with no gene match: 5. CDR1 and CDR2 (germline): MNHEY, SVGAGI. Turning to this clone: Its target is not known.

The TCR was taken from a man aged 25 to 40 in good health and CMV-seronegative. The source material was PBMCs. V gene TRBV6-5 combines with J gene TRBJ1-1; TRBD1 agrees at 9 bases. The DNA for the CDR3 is TGTGCCAGCAGAGGGACAGGGCGGGCTGAAGCTTTCTTT. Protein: CASRGTGRAEAFF.